The clone carrying this TCR beta chain was observed once. Its antigen is unidentified. The source of the sample is a study of OX40 agonist ivuxolimab in advanced cancers. Study-level background: Dose-escalation patients' cancers were hepatocellular carcinoma, melanoma, renal cell or head and neck cancer. The group had a mean age of 60 years, ranged from 23 to 79, and was less than 85% male. General study results and limits: At 0.1 to 3.0 mg/kg and by week 6, clonal expansion occurred in CD4+ and CD8+ blood T cells.

The CDR3 is made up of 13 amino acids. Germline CDR1 MDHEN, CDR2 SYDVKM. V lost 5 bases and J 6 bases, leaving 10 bases between the germline ends. The method was immunoSEQ multiplex PCR; TCRdb's version includes in-frame clones alone and lacks a portion of them. The table records some 60,000 clones, about four fifths of them present only once. It was autoimmune disease history or systemic immunosuppression that excluded patients. This receptor was obtained from an adult with an advanced solid tumor such as melanoma, head and neck, liver or kidney cancer. The chain has TRBV28 and TRBJ2-2; the D is unclear. This sample comprised CD4+ or CD8+ T cells sorted from blood, obtained in a trial of the OX40 agonist ivuxolimab. Written as DNA, the CDR3 is TGTGCCAGCAGTCCCCCGGTGGCCGGGGAGCTGTTTTTT. Translation gives CASSPPVAGELFF.